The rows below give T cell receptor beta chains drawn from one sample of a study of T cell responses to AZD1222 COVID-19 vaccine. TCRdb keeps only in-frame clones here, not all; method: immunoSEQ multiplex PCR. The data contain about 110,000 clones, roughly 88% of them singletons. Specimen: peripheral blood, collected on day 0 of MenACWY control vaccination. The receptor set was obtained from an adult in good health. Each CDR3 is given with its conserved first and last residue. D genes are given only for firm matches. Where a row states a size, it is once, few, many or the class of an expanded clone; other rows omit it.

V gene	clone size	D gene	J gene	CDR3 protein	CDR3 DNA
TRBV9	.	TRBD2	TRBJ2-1	CASSPPWGAGGRNEQFF	TGTGCCAGCAGCCCCCCCTGGGGGGCGGGGGGCCGCAATGAGCAGTTCTTC
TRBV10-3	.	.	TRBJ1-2	CAITGEGGYTF	TGTGCCATCACGGGGGAGGGTGGCTACACCTTC
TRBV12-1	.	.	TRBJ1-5	CASSLLRQNNQPQHF	TGTGCCAGCAGCTTGCTTAGACAGAACAATCAGCCCCAGCATTTT
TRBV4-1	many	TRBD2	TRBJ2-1	CASSQGAGTSGYNEQFF	TGCGCCAGCAGCCAAGGTGCGGGGACTAGCGGGTACAATGAGCAGTTCTTC
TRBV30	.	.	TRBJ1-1	CAWRRTVNTEAFF	TGTGCCTGGAGGAGGACAGTTAACACTGAAGCTTTCTTT
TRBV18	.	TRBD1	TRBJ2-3	CASSPPIRQGSTDTQYF	TGTGCCAGCTCACCACCGATTAGACAGGGAAGCACAGATACGCAGTATTTT
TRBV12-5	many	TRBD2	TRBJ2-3	CASGLVLGEGPSTDTQYF	TGTGCTAGTGGTTTGGTACTGGGGGAGGGGCCCTCCACAGATACGCAGTATTTT
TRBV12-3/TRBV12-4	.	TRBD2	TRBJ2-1	CASSLTGGRVF	TGTGCCAGCAGTTTGACGGGAGGGAGGGTCTTC
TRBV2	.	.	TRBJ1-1	CASIWGGTEAFF	TGTGCCAGCATCTGGGGGGGGACTGAAGCTTTCTTT
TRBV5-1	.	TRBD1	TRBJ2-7	CASSLVGTGTYEQYF	TGCGCCAGCAGCTTGGTCGGGACAGGGACCTACGAGCAGTACTTC
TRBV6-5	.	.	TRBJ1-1	CASGEWGTEAFF	TGTGCCAGCGGGGAATGGGGGACTGAAGCTTTCTTT
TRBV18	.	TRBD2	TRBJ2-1	CASSPPPAGAGEQFF	TGTGCCAGCTCACCACCCCCAGCGGGGGCAGGTGAGCAGTTCTTC
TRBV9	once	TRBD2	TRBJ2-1	CASSSLSGRVHNEQFF	TGTGCCAGCAGCTCCCTAAGCGGGAGGGTACACAATGAGCAGTTCTTC
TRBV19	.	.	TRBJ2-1	CASSSRQGFSYNEQFF	TGTGCCAGTAGTAGTAGGCAGGGATTCTCCTACAATGAGCAGTTCTTC
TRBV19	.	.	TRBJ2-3	CASRAGDSLTDTQYF	TGTGCCAGCCGTGCGGGGGACAGCTTAACAGATACGCAGTATTTT
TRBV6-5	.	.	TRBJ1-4	CASKGGSNEKLFF	TGTGCCAGCAAGGGGGGGTCAAATGAAAAACTGTTTTTT
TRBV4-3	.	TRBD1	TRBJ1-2	CASSQDRGYGYTF	TGCGCCAGCAGCCAAGACAGGGGGTATGGCTACACCTTC
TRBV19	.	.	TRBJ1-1	CASTIRVNTEAFF	TGTGCCAGTACCATCCGGGTGAACACTGAAGCTTTCTTT